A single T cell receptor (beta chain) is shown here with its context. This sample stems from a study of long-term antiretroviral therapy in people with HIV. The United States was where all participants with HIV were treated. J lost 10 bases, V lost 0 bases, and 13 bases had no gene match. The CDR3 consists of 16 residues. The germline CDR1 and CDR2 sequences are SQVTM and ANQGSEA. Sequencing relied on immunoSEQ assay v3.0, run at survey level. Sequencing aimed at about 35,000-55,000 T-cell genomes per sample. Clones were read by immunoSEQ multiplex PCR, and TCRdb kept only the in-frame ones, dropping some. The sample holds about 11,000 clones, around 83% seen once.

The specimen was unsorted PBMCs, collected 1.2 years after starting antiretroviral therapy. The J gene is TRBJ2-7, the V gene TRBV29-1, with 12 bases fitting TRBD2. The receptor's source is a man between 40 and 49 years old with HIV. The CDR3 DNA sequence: TGCAGCGTTGAAGATCCGAGACTAGCGGGGGACCGGGAACAGTACTTC. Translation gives CSVEDPRLAGDREQYF.